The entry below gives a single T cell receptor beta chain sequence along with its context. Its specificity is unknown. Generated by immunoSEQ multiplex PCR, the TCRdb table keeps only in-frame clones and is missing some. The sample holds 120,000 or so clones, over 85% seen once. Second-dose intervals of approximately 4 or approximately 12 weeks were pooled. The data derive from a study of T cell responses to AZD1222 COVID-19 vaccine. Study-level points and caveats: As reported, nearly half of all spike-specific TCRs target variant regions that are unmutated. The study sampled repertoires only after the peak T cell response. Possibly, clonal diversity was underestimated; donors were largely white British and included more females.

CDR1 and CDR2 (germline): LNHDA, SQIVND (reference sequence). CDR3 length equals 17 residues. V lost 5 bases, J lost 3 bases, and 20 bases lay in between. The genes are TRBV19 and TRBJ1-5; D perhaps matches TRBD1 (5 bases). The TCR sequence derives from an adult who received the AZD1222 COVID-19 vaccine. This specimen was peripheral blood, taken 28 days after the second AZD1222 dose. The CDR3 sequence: CASSRSIRDLPNQPQHF. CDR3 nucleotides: TGTGCCAGTAGTCGATCGATCCGGGACCTTCCCAATCAGCCCCAGCATTTT.